Listed below are T cell receptor beta chains from one sample, sequenced in a study of CD8 T cells in ankylosing spondylitis. TCRdb redid the calling of the 5' RACE reads with MiXCR, one entry per CDR3 protein. The sample lists over 150,000 distinct CDR3 sequences; 9.5% to 15% were seen once. Sequenced: blood, either unsorted or a sorted T cell fraction (not recorded which). These receptor sequences come from a male donor with ankylosing spondylitis or in good health (not recorded which). Each CDR3 is given with its conserved first and last residue. A D gene is named only where the DNA matches it firmly. Size is omitted from some rows. Given values are once, few, many or a class for expanded clones.

v_call,d_call,j_call,clone_size,cdr3_nt,cdr3_aa
TRBV4-1,TRBD1,TRBJ1-1,NA,TGCGCCAGCAGCCAAGTTCTGGGACAGAGGAACACTGAAGCTTTCTTT,CASSQVLGQRNTEAFF
TRBV2,NA,TRBJ1-5,few,TGTGCCAGCAGCAGCTACGGGAATCAGCCCCAGCATTTT,CASSSYGNQPQHF
TRBV5-1,TRBD2,TRBJ2-3,few,TGCGCCAGCAGCTTGGGAGTAGCGGGAGCGGTAGATACGCAGTATTTT,CASSLGVAGAVDTQYF
TRBV27,NA,TRBJ1-1,few,TGTGCCAGCAGTTTATCGATGATTTTGACTGAAGCTTTCTTT,CASSLSMILTEAFF
TRBV20-1,NA,TRBJ2-7,many,TGCAGTGCTAGAGTGGCCCAGGAGGTCTACGAGCAGTACTTC,CSARVAQEVYEQYF
TRBV4-1,NA,TRBJ1-2,many,TGCGCCAGCAGCCAATCCACCTCGGGACGAAACTATGGCTACACCTTC,CASSQSTSGRNYGYTF
TRBV5-4,NA,TRBJ1-1,few,TGTGCCAGCAGCCCGGGGTGGGGGGACACTGAAGCTTTCTTT,CASSPGWGDTEAFF
TRBV27,NA,TRBJ1-6,NA,TGTGCCAGCGGGCAAAGACAGACCAATTCACCCCTCCACTTT,CASGQRQTNSPLHF
TRBV30,TRBD2,TRBJ2-1,NA,TGTGCCTGGAGTGCCGGGAGCGGGGGGCCCGATGAGCAGTTCTTC,CAWSAGSGGPDEQFF
TRBV3-1,TRBD2,TRBJ2-1,few,TGTGCCAGCAGTTCCTGGGGCACTAGCGGGGGGAACACTTACAATGAGCAGTTCTTC,CASSSWGTSGGNTYNEQFF
TRBV4-1,NA,TRBJ2-7,few,TGCGCCAGCAGCCAAGATCTAGCCCCCTACGAGCAGTACTTC,CASSQDLAPYEQYF
TRBV6-5,NA,TRBJ2-1,few,TGTGCCAGCAGTTATAGCGGAGAGTACAATGAGCAGTTCTTC,CASSYSGEYNEQFF
TRBV19,TRBD2,TRBJ2-6,few,TGTGCCAGTAGTATAATCAGAGGGACTAGCGGCCCTGGGGCCAACGTCCTGACTTTC,CASSIIRGTSGPGANVLTF
TRBV15,TRBD1,TRBJ2-1,few,TGTGCCACCAGCAGAGGGCTAGGGGACAGAAGATACAATGAGCAGTTCTTC,CATSRGLGDRRYNEQFF
TRBV6-1,NA,TRBJ2-2,NA,TGTGCCAGCAGTGAAAGGGACACCACCGGGGAGCTGTTTTTT,CASSERDTTGELFF
TRBV12-3/TRBV12-4,TRBD2,TRBJ2-2,NA,TGTGCCAGCAGTGGGAGGACTAGCGGGAGGTCGGACACCGGGGAGCTGTTTTTT,CASSGRTSGRSDTGELFF
TRBV5-1,TRBD2,TRBJ2-7,NA,TGCGCCAGCAGTTCGGCTAGCGGGGTCTCCTACGAGCAGTACTTC,CASSSASGVSYEQYF
TRBV2,TRBD2,TRBJ2-3,NA,TGTGCCAGCAGTGAAGCCCCCCTAGCGGGGGGGGTAGATACGCAGTATTTT,CASSEAPLAGGVDTQYF
TRBV12-3/TRBV12-4,NA,TRBJ2-3,many,TGTGCCAGCAGTTCATCCTCGAGCACAGATACGCAGTATTTT,CASSSSSSTDTQYF
TRBV4-1,NA,TRBJ1-5,NA,TGCGCCAGCAGCCCATTTTCGGGTCAGCCCCAGCATTTT,CASSPFSGQPQHF
TRBV7-9,NA,TRBJ2-3,many,TGTGCCAGCAGCTTAGACTGGATGGGAACAGATACGCAGTATTTT,CASSLDWMGTDTQYF
TRBV7-8,NA,TRBJ2-5,NA,TGTGCCAGCAGCTTGGGCAGGGGAGAGATAGAGACCCAGTACTTC,CASSLGRGEIETQYF
TRBV7-2,NA,TRBJ2-5,NA,TGTGCCAGCAGCCCCCTAGCGTTACAAGAGACCCAGTACTTC,CASSPLALQETQYF
TRBV19,NA,TRBJ2-3,NA,TGTGCCAGTAGTCAGGCTAGTGGCCCAGATACGCAGTATTTT,CASSQASGPDTQYF
TRBV7-9,NA,TRBJ2-2,NA,TGTGCCAGCAGATCAGGGGATTCAGACACCGGGGAGCTGTTTTTT,CASRSGDSDTGELFF
TRBV5-1,TRBD1,TRBJ2-5,NA,TGCGCCAGCAGTTCCGGGACAGGGGGCGATGAGACCCAGTACTTC,CASSSGTGGDETQYF
TRBV7-7,NA,TRBJ2-5,NA,TGTGCCAGCAGCTTAGCCTCACGTCCCATGGAGACCCAGTACTTC,CASSLASRPMETQYF
TRBV6-5,NA,TRBJ1-1,few,TGTGCCAGCAGTTACGGGGTAGGGCTGGGGACTGAAGCTTTCTTT,CASSYGVGLGTEAFF
TRBV25-1,NA,TRBJ2-3,NA,TGTGCCAGCAGTGAGTGGTTAGAAGATACGCAGTATTTT,CASSEWLEDTQYF
TRBV27,NA,TRBJ2-1,NA,TGTGCCAGCAGTCCCTGGACCAAAGAGAGTGAGCAGTTCTTC,CASSPWTKESEQFF
TRBV28,TRBD1,TRBJ1-1,NA,TGTGCCAGCAGTCCTTGGACAGGGGGCGTAGGGACTGAAGCTTTCTTT,CASSPWTGGVGTEAFF
TRBV20-1,TRBD2,TRBJ2-3,NA,TGCAGTGCTAGAGATCATGGGGGGGTCACAGATACGCAGTATTTT,CSARDHGGVTDTQYF
TRBV18,NA,TRBJ2-1,few,TGTGCCACCCCTGGCTTGAGAGCTTACAATGAGCAGTTCTTC,CATPGLRAYNEQFF
TRBV20-1,TRBD1,TRBJ2-1,few,TGCAGTGCTAGGTGGACAGGGGCAGCTCTTAGCTATGAGCAGTTCTTC,CSARWTGAALSYEQFF
TRBV6-5,NA,TRBJ2-1,few,TGTGCCAGCAGCTACGTTCAAGTCTCCTACAATGAGCAGTTCTTC,CASSYVQVSYNEQFF
TRBV6-5,NA,TRBJ2-1,many,TGTGCCAGCAGTTACCCCCCTGAGCAGTTCTTC,CASSYPPEQFF
TRBV11-2,NA,TRBJ1-1,NA,TGTGCCAGCAGCTTAGTCAGGTCGACTGAAGCTTTCTTT,CASSLVRSTEAFF
TRBV5-1,NA,TRBJ2-1,NA,TGCGCCAGCAGCTTGGAGGCGGGGCACTCCTACAATGAGCAGTTCTTC,CASSLEAGHSYNEQFF
TRBV4-2,TRBD1,TRBJ1-2,NA,TGTGCCAGCAGCCAAGAGGGGACAGGGGTTTTCTATGGCTACACCTTC,CASSQEGTGVFYGYTF
TRBV27,NA,TRBJ2-7,NA,TGTGCCAGCAGACCAGCCTTGAGCTCCTACGAGCAGTACTTC,CASRPALSSYEQYF
TRBV24-1,NA,TRBJ2-1,few,TGTGCCACCAGTGATTTGGGAGACAATGAGCAGTTCTTC,CATSDLGDNEQFF
TRBV27,TRBD1,TRBJ1-1,few,TGTGCCAGCAGCCCGACAGGGGGAGGGGCCTTGAACACTGAAGCTTTCTTT,CASSPTGGGALNTEAFF
TRBV29-1,TRBD2,TRBJ2-1,few,TGCAGCGTTGAGGGCGGGACTAGCTCCTACAATGAGCAGTTCTTC,CSVEGGTSSYNEQFF
TRBV5-1,NA,TRBJ2-5,few,TGCGCCAGCAGCTTTAGCGGATGGATCCAAGAGACCCAGTACTTC,CASSFSGWIQETQYF
TRBV12-3/TRBV12-4,NA,TRBJ1-4,few,TGTGCCAGCAGTTTTATGGCAAACCCTAATGAAAAACTGTTTTTT,CASSFMANPNEKLFF
TRBV10-3,TRBD1,TRBJ2-7,many,TGTGCCATCATGGCTGGGGGACAGGGCTCCTACGAGCAGTACTTC,CAIMAGGQGSYEQYF
TRBV11-3,TRBD2,TRBJ2-1,NA,TGTGCCAGCAGCCCCCGGACTAGCGGGAGGGCCCATGAGCAGTTCTTC,CASSPRTSGRAHEQFF
TRBV20-1,TRBD2,TRBJ2-1,NA,TGCAGTGCTAGGGGGAGGGAGAGTCCCTACAATGAGCAGTTCTTC,CSARGRESPYNEQFF
TRBV27,NA,TRBJ1-6,NA,TGTGCCAGCAGTTTGTTTCGCTCGGGCTCACCCCTCCACTTT,CASSLFRSGSPLHF
TRBV7-9,NA,TRBJ2-1,NA,TGTGCCAGCAGCGGGGTCAGACAGGCCTACAATGAGCAGTTCTTC,CASSGVRQAYNEQFF
TRBV20-1,NA,TRBJ2-1,NA,TGCAGTGCGCCCCGGGACTCCAACCGCAATGAGCAGTTCTTC,CSAPRDSNRNEQFF
TRBV5-1,TRBD2,TRBJ2-5,few,TGCGCCAGCAGCTTAAAGACTAGCGGGGGTTATGAGACCCAGTACTTC,CASSLKTSGGYETQYF
TRBV2,NA,TRBJ2-7,few,TGTGCCAGCAGTGAAAGACACCTCTACGAGCAGTACTTC,CASSERHLYEQYF
TRBV12-3/TRBV12-4,NA,TRBJ2-1,NA,TGTGCCAGCAGTGCGACAGCACCCACCTACAATGAGCAGTTCTTC,CASSATAPTYNEQFF
TRBV7-9,NA,TRBJ2-7,many,TGTGCCAGCAGCTTAGTTGCAGGCTCCTACGAGCAGTACTTC,CASSLVAGSYEQYF
TRBV7-9,TRBD1,TRBJ2-5,few,TGTGCCAGCAGCCAAACGACAGGGGTTGAGACCCAGTACTTC,CASSQTTGVETQYF
TRBV7-8,NA,TRBJ2-1,many,TGTGCCAGCAGCTTCAAGAGGGCCGAGTACAATGAGCAGTTCTTC,CASSFKRAEYNEQFF
TRBV7-9,TRBD2,TRBJ2-5,few,TGTGCCAGCAGCCTACCCTACGGACTAGCGGAAGAGACCCAGTACTTC,CASSLPYGLAEETQYF
TRBV6-1,TRBD2,TRBJ2-5,many,TGTGCCAGCACCCCGATGACTAGCGGGGGGCCCCAAGAGACCCAGTACTTC,CASTPMTSGGPQETQYF